This is a list of T cell receptor beta chains from one sample in a study of T cell changes during pregnancy in multiple sclerosis. Repertoires were generated with immunoSEQ multiplex PCR, while TCRdb's copy carries only in-frame clones and drops some. Of around 97,000 clones in the sample, 90% were seen once. The specimen comprised peripheral blood, sampled in the second trimester of pregnancy. These receptors all stem from a female donor in good health, enrolled as a control in a pregnancy study. Each CDR3 is given with its conserved first and last residue. Fields, in order: J gene, V gene, D gene, clone size, CDR3 DNA, CDR3 protein. A D gene is named only where the DNA matches it firmly. The size field is filled for only some rows; it gives once, few, many or a size class.

J: TRBJ2-1
V: TRBV27
D: TRBD2
size: .
DNA: TGTGCCAGCAGTCCCCTTGGGGGGGTCGGGCAGTTCTTC
CDR3: CASSPLGGVGQFF

J: TRBJ1-5
V: TRBV18
D: .
size: .
DNA: TGTGCCAGCTCACCCAGGGTAGGCAATCAGCCCCAGCATTTT
CDR3: CASSPRVGNQPQHF

J: TRBJ2-1
V: TRBV28
D: TRBD2
size: .
DNA: TGTGCCAGCAGATCGACTAGCGGGGCAGTTTCGCAGTTCTTC
CDR3: CASRSTSGAVSQFF

J: TRBJ1-1
V: TRBV5-6
D: TRBD1
size: .
DNA: TGTGCCAGCAGCTCCGGGTTCGGGACAGCGAACACTGAAGCTTTCTTT
CDR3: CASSSGFGTANTEAFF

J: TRBJ2-1
V: TRBV7-8
D: TRBD2
size: .
DNA: TGTGCCAGCAACACGTGGGCTAGCGGGGGGGGCTCCTACAATGAGCAGTTCTTC
CDR3: CASNTWASGGGSYNEQFF

J: TRBJ1-5
V: TRBV28
D: .
size: .
DNA: TGTGCCAGCAGCGGCAATCAGCCCCAGCATTTT
CDR3: CASSGNQPQHF

J: TRBJ2-7
V: TRBV14
D: .
size: .
DNA: TGTGCCAGCAGCCAAGCGTTCGGCGGGCGCTCCTACGAGCAGTACTTC
CDR3: CASSQAFGGRSYEQYF

J: TRBJ2-7
V: TRBV28
D: .
size: .
DNA: TGTGCCAGCGCTACCACTTCCTACGAGCAGTACTTC
CDR3: CASATTSYEQYF

J: TRBJ2-5
V: TRBV19
D: TRBD2
size: .
DNA: TGTGCCAGTAGTATCGGGATAGCGGGAGTTCGGGAGACCCAGTACTTC
CDR3: CASSIGIAGVRETQYF

J: TRBJ2-7
V: TRBV9
D: TRBD2
size: .
DNA: TGTGCCAGCAGCCCGGGACTAGCGGCTTCCTACGAGCAGTACTTC
CDR3: CASSPGLAASYEQYF

J: TRBJ1-5
V: TRBV5-5
D: TRBD1
size: .
DNA: TGTGCCAGCAGCGCCGGGACAGATTATAGCAATCAGCCCCAGCATTTT
CDR3: CASSAGTDYSNQPQHF

J: TRBJ1-5
V: TRBV10-1
D: .
size: .
DNA: TGCGCCAGCAGTGAAGGACAGAAACGTCTCTATCTTAGCAATCAGCCCCAGCATTTT
CDR3: CASSEGQKRLYLSNQPQHF

J: TRBJ2-5
V: TRBV5-1
D: .
size: .
DNA: TGCGCCAGCAGCTTCGGGCGGGACCCCTTGAGGCAAGAGACCCAGTACTTC
CDR3: CASSFGRDPLRQETQYF

J: TRBJ2-3
V: TRBV7-7
D: .
size: .
DNA: TGTGCCAGCAGCTTAGGATACCGGGGGGATACGCAGTATTTT
CDR3: CASSLGYRGDTQYF

J: TRBJ2-2
V: TRBV6-5
D: .
size: .
DNA: TGTGCCAGCAGTTCCATCAGGATAGCCGGGGAGCTGTTTTTT
CDR3: CASSSIRIAGELFF

J: TRBJ2-3
V: TRBV5-1
D: .
size: .
DNA: TGCGCCAGCAGCCAAGGGGGAGATACGCAGTATTTT
CDR3: CASSQGGDTQYF

J: TRBJ1-1
V: TRBV11-2
D: .
size: .
DNA: TGTGCCAGCAGAACTTGGGGATACTCAAGGACAGAGAACACTGAAGCTTTCTTT
CDR3: CASRTWGYSRTENTEAFF

J: TRBJ1-5
V: TRBV28
D: TRBD1
size: few
DNA: TGTGCCAGCAGTTTATGGACCAGGGGGTCTAATCAGCCCCAGCATTTT
CDR3: CASSLWTRGSNQPQHF

J: TRBJ2-3
V: TRBV7-2
D: TRBD2
size: .
DNA: TGTGCCAGCAGCTTAGACGGGGGGAGGGATACGCAGTATTTT
CDR3: CASSLDGGRDTQYF

J: TRBJ1-2
V: TRBV18
D: .
size: .
DNA: TGTGCCAGCTCACCGACCGGGAGAATAAAGAATGGCTACACCTTC
CDR3: CASSPTGRIKNGYTF

J: TRBJ2-7
V: TRBV28
D: .
size: .
DNA: TGTGCCAGCGAGAGGGGGGGTCCCTACGAGCAGTACTTC
CDR3: CASERGGPYEQYF

J: TRBJ2-3
V: TRBV9
D: TRBD2
size: .
DNA: TGTGCCAGCAGCAGCCCACTAGCGGCTAGCACAGATACGCAGTATTTT
CDR3: CASSSPLAASTDTQYF